This T cell receptor beta chain was identified during a study of blood T cell repertoires in COVID-19. Across the whole study: Spain, Italy and the United States supplied samples that represented acute and convalescent COVID-19.

This clone was counted once. CDR1 and CDR2 from the germline V gene are MDHEN and SYDVKM. The CDR3 extends over 16 amino acids. J gave up 0 bases and V 7 bases, and 8 bases lay outside the gene matches. Original data processing: Reference gene primer amplification in the assay estimated nucleated cell counts. Clones were read by immunoSEQ multiplex PCR, and TCRdb kept only the in-frame ones, dropping some. V and J calls plus clone size are reproduced from that table; the DNA served to infer D and trimming. The repertoire holds about 280,000 clones, with roughly 91% as singletons. V gene TRBV28 combines with J gene TRBJ2-3; 9 bases match TRBD2. This TCR came from a woman in her thirties with COVID-19, enrolled during active disease. Sample: peripheral blood. CDR3 sequence reads: CASIISGGGSTDTQYF. CDR3 sequence (DNA): TGTGCCAGCATTATTAGCGGGGGAGGTAGCACAGATACGCAGTATTTT.